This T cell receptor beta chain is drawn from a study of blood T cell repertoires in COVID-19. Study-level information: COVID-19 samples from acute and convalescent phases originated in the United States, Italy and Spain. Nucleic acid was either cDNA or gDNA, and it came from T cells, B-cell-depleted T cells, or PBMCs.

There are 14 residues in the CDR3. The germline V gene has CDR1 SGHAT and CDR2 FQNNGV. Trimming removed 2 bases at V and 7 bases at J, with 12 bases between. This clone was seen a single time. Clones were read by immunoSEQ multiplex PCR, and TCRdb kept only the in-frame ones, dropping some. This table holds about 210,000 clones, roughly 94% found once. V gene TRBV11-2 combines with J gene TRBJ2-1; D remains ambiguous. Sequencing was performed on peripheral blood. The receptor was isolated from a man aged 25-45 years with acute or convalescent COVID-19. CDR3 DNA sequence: TGTGCCAGCAGCTTACATCAGTCGTGGAATGAGCAGTTCTTC. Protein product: CASSLHQSWNEQFF.